This T cell receptor beta chain was sequenced for a study of OX40 agonist ivuxolimab in advanced cancers. Study information: Two cutaneous melanoma patients and one hepatocellular carcinoma patient, three in all, had partial responses. Whole-study results and caveats: In general, CD8+ T cells held more expanded clones than CD4+ did, on average. Nonresponders included some who also had low normalized T-cell clonal expansion. With doses of 0.1 to 3.0 mg/kg, CD4+ and CD8+ blood T cells had undergone clonal expansion by week 6.

Germline CDR1 reads SGHNT; CDR2 reads YENEEA. V was cut by 1 base and J by 0 bases, with 11 bases left in between. CDR3 length equals 16 residues. Regarding this clone: Its specificity is unknown.

The assay was immunoSEQ multiplex PCR, and TCRdb's table has in-frame clones only and misses some. The sample holds 65,000 to 100,000 clones, 80% to 95% seen once. The source is an adult with an advanced solid tumor such as melanoma, head and neck, liver or kidney cancer. V and J are TRBV11-3 and TRBJ2-3; no firm D call. The sample in question was CD4+ or CD8+ T cells sorted from blood, obtained in a trial of the OX40 agonist ivuxolimab. The CDR3 DNA sequence: TGTGCCAGCAGCTTAGGAGTGATTACTAGCACAGATACGCAGTATTTT. This codes for CASSLGVITSTDTQYF.